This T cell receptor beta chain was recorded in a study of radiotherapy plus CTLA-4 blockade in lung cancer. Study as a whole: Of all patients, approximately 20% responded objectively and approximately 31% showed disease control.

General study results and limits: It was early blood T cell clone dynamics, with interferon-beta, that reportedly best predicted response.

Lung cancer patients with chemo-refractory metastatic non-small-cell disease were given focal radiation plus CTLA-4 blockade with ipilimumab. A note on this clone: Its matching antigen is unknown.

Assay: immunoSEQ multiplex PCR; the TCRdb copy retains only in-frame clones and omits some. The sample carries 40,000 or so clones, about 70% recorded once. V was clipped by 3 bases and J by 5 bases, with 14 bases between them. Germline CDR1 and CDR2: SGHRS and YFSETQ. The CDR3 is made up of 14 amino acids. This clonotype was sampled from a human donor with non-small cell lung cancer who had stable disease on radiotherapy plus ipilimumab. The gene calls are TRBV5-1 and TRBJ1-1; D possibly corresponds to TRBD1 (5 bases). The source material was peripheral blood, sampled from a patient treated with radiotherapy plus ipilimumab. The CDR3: CASSWVTGGTEAFF. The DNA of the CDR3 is TGCGCCAGCAGCTGGGTGACCGGGGGGACTGAAGCTTTCTTT.